The 22 T cell receptor beta chains presented below share a single source sample, sequenced in a study of vaccination and CD4 T cells after COVID-19. The Oncomine TCR Beta short-read assay generated sequence data from the DNA of cultured CD4+ T cells. TCRdb independently ran MiXCR on the PCR reads; one entry per CDR3 protein. Of fewer than 20,000 distinct CDR3 sequences in the sample, under 55% are singletons; the top ten hold around 6.9%. Treatment given: approximately 11-day PBMC culture with coronavirus spike peptide pools or control peptides (ViraFEST assay). Antigen specificity for these receptors is unknown. The sequences come from CD4+ T cells from blood, cultured in vitro, collected before SARS-CoV-2 vaccination. The receptors were sampled from a human donor who had recovered from COVID-19.

This clonotype showed up just a few times. The V gene is TRBV5-1, the J gene TRBJ1-6; D might be TRBD1 (5 bases). Germline V CDR1 and CDR2: SGHRS, YFSETQ. The CDR3 is made up of 14 amino acids. V lost 3 bases to trimming and J lost 9 bases, with 13 bases between them. CDR3 in amino acids: CASSSYAQGSPLHF. The CDR3 DNA follows: TGCGCCAGCAGCTCTTACGCTCAGGGTTCACCCCTCCACTTT. Based on the CDR3 plus reference TRBV5-1 and TRBJ1-6, the full variable domain is KAGVTQTPRYLIKTRGQQVTLSCSPISGHRSVSWYQQTPGQGLQFLFEYFSETQRNKGNFPGRFSGRQFSNSRSEMNVSTLELGDSALYLCASSSYAQGSPLHFGNGTRLTVT.

This clonotype occurred a few times. The rearrangement joins TRBV6-2 or TRBV6-3 to TRBJ1-1; the D is unclear. The V gene's germline CDR1 is MNHEY and CDR2 SVGEGT. The V end lost 6 bases, the J end lost 1 base, and 9 bases lay between the germline ends. CDR3 length: 13 residues. CDR3 DNA: TGTGCCAGCAGCGCACAGCCGAACACTGAAGCTTTCTTT. Its protein is CASSAQPNTEAFF.

The chain joins TRBV24-1 to TRBJ2-1; 7 bases are a match to TRBD1. The germline gives CDR1 KGHDR, CDR2 SFDVKD. The CDR3 loop spans 15 amino acids. Trimming at V came to 2 bases and at J to 6 bases, leaving 6 bases not matched to a gene. The CDR3 here is CATSDSPRDSNEQFF. Written as DNA, the CDR3 is TGTGCCACCAGTGATTCCCCACGGGACAGCAATGAGCAGTTCTTC.

This clonotype turned up a few times. The chain links TRBV5-5 to TRBJ1-2; perhaps TRBD1 as D (6 bases). V was trimmed by 4 bases and J by 7 bases, leaving 17 bases between them. Per the germline V gene, CDR1 is SGHKS and CDR2 is YYEKEE (reference sequence). The CDR3 is made up of 14 amino acids. CDR3 nucleotide sequence: TGTGCCAGCAGCAGCGGGACAAATACCGGTGGCTACACCTTC. Its translation: CASSSGTNTGGYTF.

The rearrangement uses TRBV20-1 and TRBJ2-7, with 12 bases fitting TRBD1. The length of the CDR3 is 15 residues. V was pared by 4 bases and J by 5 bases, with 9 bases of the junction left unmatched. The germline V gene encodes CDR1 DFQATT and CDR2 SNEGSKA (reference sequence). The CDR3 bases are TGCAGTGCTAACACACGGGACAGGGGGCAACACGAGCAGTACTTC. Amino acid sequence: CSANTRDRGQHEQYF.

This rearrangement joins TRBV11-3 to TRBJ1-1; D unresolved. Between the trimmed V and J ends, which lost 5 bases and 6 bases, there was a span of 13 bases. The germline CDR1 and CDR2 sequences are SGHNT and YENEEA. The CDR3 is made up of 13 amino acids. CDR3 in amino acids: CASSQHAAAEAFF. DNA of the CDR3: TGTGCCAGCAGCCAACACGCGGCGGCTGAAGCTTTCTTT.

This sequence joins TRBV6-5 and TRBJ1-1; a weak D match, TRBD1 (5 bases). The V end lost 2 bases, the J end lost 3 bases, and 7 bases lay between the germline ends. Per germline, CDR1 MNHEY and CDR2 SVGAGI. The CDR3 covers 13 residues. The CDR3 region has the DNA TGTGCCAGCAGTTACGGGGGTTACACTGAAGCTTTCTTT. It specifies CASSYGGYTEAFF.

This clonotype appeared a few times. This chain connects TRBV20-1 to TRBJ1-1, with a tentative D call TRBD1 (5 bases). This CDR3 is built from 12 residues. V shed 3 bases and J shed 8 bases, with 13 bases lying between them. Germline lookup yields CDR1 DFQATT and CDR2 SNEGSKA (reference sequence). CDR3 sequence reads: CSASQGVLEAFF. In DNA form, the CDR3 reads TGCAGTGCTAGCCAGGGAGTTCTCGAAGCTTTCTTT.

The chain uses TRBV2 and TRBJ1-5; D ambiguous. Germline CDR1 SNHLY, CDR2 FYNNEI. Between the trimmed V and J ends, which lost 4 bases and 0 bases, there was a span of 4 bases. This CDR3 contains 13 residues. CDR3 protein: CASSVSSNQPQHF. CDR3 nucleotides: TGTGCCAGCAGTGTGTCTAGCAATCAGCCCCAGCATTTT.

A few counts support this clonotype. This chain uses TRBV7-2 with TRBJ2-3; 11 bases match TRBD1. J lost 4 bases, V lost 3 bases, and 3 bases had no gene match. The CDR3 loop spans 15 amino acids. CDR1 is SGHTA and CDR2 is FQGNSA in the germline V gene. The CDR3 spells CASSFGTGGPDTQYF. The CDR3 bases are TGTGCCAGCAGCTTCGGGACAGGGGGGCCAGATACGCAGTATTTT.

This sequence joins TRBV24-1 and TRBJ1-5; D uncertain. This CDR3 has 16 amino acids. The V end was cut by 4 bases, the J end by 4 bases, with 16 bases between. The V gene's germline CDR1 is KGHDR and CDR2 SFDVKD. The CDR3 here is CATSETVLLGNQPQHF. In DNA, the CDR3 is TGTGCCACCAGTGAAACGGTCCTTCTGGGGAATCAGCCCCAGCATTTT.

The chain joins TRBV7-2 to TRBJ2-7; 8 bases are shared with TRBD2. V was clipped by 1 base and J by 6 bases; unmatched bases: 8. Germline V gene sequence: CDR1 SGHTA, CDR2 FQGNSA. The CDR3 totals 15 residues. CDR3 sequence: CASSLEQGLGLEQYF. The CDR3 nucleotides read TGTGCCAGCAGCTTAGAACAGGGACTAGGACTCGAGCAGTACTTC.

The chain uses TRBV6-2 or TRBV6-3 and TRBJ1-1, with D uncertain. The CDR3 spans 14 residues. Germline V lookup: CDR1 MNHEY, CDR2 SVGEGT. The V end was cut by 2 bases, the J end by 11 bases, with 18 bases between. The CDR3 DNA reads TGTGCCAGCAGTTACGCGGGAGGACCCGAGCGGGCTTTCTTT. Its protein is CASSYAGGPERAFF.

The CDR3, as DNA: TGTGCCAGCAGCCGGGACAGGGGAGGGGAAGATACGCAGTATTTT. Residues: CASSRDRGGEDTQYF. The V call is TRBV7-9, the J call TRBJ2-3; TRBD1 matches at 10 bases. The J segment lost 5 bases and the V segment lost 5 bases, leaving 7 bases of the junction unmatched. In germline, CDR1 is SEHNR, CDR2 FQNEAQ (reference sequence). The CDR3 runs to 15 residues.

The genes are TRBV6-5 and TRBJ1-1, with D perhaps matching TRBD1 (5 bases). Germline values: CDR1 MNHEY, CDR2 SVGAGI. Deletions cut 0 bases from V and 3 bases from J, with 20 bases between. The CDR3 spans 18 residues. CDR3: CASSYSLLMVGGDTEAFF. The CDR3 DNA sequence: TGTGCCAGCAGTTACTCGCTTCTGATGGTCGGGGGGGACACTGAAGCTTTCTTT.

The chain carries TRBV29-1 and TRBJ2-1; possible D gene TRBD2, 7 bases. This CDR3 comprises 13 residues. Trimming removed 6 bases at V and 4 bases at J, with 13 bases between. Germline CDR1 is SQVTM and CDR2 is ANQGSEA. CDR3 sequence reads: CSVREGTYNEQFF. For the CDR3, the DNA is TGCAGCGTCAGGGAGGGGACATACAATGAGCAGTTCTTC.

This clonotype appeared a few times. V gene TRBV6-2 or TRBV6-3 combines with J gene TRBJ1-2, with 7 bases matching TRBD1. J gave up 8 bases and V 4 bases, and 16 bases lay outside the gene matches. The CDR3 sequence is 16 residues long. Germline CDR1 is MNHEY and CDR2 is SVGEGT. Written as DNA, the CDR3 is TGTGCCAGCAGTTCCTTGGCCCGACAGGGAGCGGCGGGCTACACCTTC. Its translation: CASSSLARQGAAGYTF.

This clonotype has a handful of counts. The V and J genes are TRBV10-2 and TRBJ1-1, with D tentatively TRBD1 (6 bases). V lost 7 bases and J 4 bases, leaving 16 bases between the germline ends. Germline V gene data show CDR1 as WSHSY and CDR2 as SAAADI. This CDR3 contains 14 residues. In DNA form, the CDR3 reads TGCGCCAGCAAGGTCGGGGGCGCGGGCACTGAAGCTTTCTTT. This codes for CASKVGGAGTEAFF.

The V and J genes are TRBV6-1 and TRBJ2-7; D remains unclear. Looked up from germline, CDR1 is MNHNS and CDR2 is SASEGT. V lost 4 bases and J lost 4, with 14 bases in between. The CDR3 loop spans 14 amino acids. The CDR3 region has the DNA TGTGCCAGCAGTGTCGGGCCGAATCCATACGAGCAGTACTTC. Protein: CASSVGPNPYEQYF.

V gene TRBV20-1 combines with J gene TRBJ2-7; D uncertain. CDR1 and CDR2 (germline): DFQATT, SNEGSKA (reference sequence). V was trimmed by 0 bases and J by 4 bases, leaving 10 bases between them. The CDR3 loop spans 13 amino acids. The CDR3 sequence is CSARDPALYEQYF. CDR3 DNA: TGCAGTGCTAGAGATCCCGCGCTTTACGAGCAGTACTTC.

The chain is built from TRBV21-1 and TRBJ2-2; the table's D call, TRBD1, has no DNA check behind it. TRBV21-1 is noted as a pseudogene. The CDR3 sequence is 14 residues long. CDR3 residues: CASSKTPGTGELFF. The CDR3 DNA is TGTGCCAGCAGCAAAACCCCGGGGACCGGGGAGCTGTTTTTT.

The sample holds a few counts of this clonotype. This chain uses TRBV20-1 with TRBJ1-2; 11 bases are a match to TRBD1. The germline CDR1 and CDR2 sequences are DFQATT and SNEGSKA (reference sequence). This CDR3 has 12 residues. J lost 8 bases, V lost 5 bases, and 4 bases had no gene match. CDR3 protein: CSAGQGARGYTF. The CDR3 nucleotides read TGCAGTGCTGGACAGGGGGCGAGAGGCTACACCTTC.